These 15 T cell receptor beta chains originate from one sample sequenced in a study of molecular identifiers for immune sequencing clone quantification. Using its own MiXCR run on the PCR reads, TCRdb lists one record per CDR3 protein. Of 300,000 to 350,000 distinct CDR3 sequences in the sample, around a fifth are singletons; the top ten hold approximately 0.83%. Input material: naive CD8+ T cells from blood, with Jurkat cell RNA spiked in. Subset noted: FACS-sorted CD8+CD4-CCR7+CD45RA+ naive T cells. The receptors were sampled from a human donor in good health. Some libraries in this study had Jurkat cell RNA spiked in.

Turning to this clonotype: At one boundary the junction diverges from the germline segment, which might be a read error. The rearrangement uses TRBV27 and TRBJ2-7; tentative D call: TRBD1 (6 bases). CDR3 size: 13 residues. Germline assignment: CDR1 MNHEY and CDR2 SMNVEV (reference sequence). CDR3 bases: TGTGCCAGCAGTTTGGGGCAGGGGTACGAGCGGTACTTC. Protein sequence: CASSLGQGYERYF.

In regard to this clonotype: This clone may be a read error of a much larger clone one base away. Here the CDR3 omits its conserved ending phenylalanine or tryptophan, so a read error is the likely source. The chain joins TRBV4-3 to TRBJ1-3; D remains ambiguous. Trimming pared 0 bases from V and 0 bases from J, leaving 9 bases between. Looked up from germline, CDR1 is LGHNA and CDR2 is YSLEER. The CDR3 spans 16 residues. CDR3 DNA sequence: TGCGCCAGCAGCCAAGATGCCCAGAACTCTGGAAACACCATATATCTT. Residues: CASSQDAQNSGNTIYL.

This clonotype has a single count. The rearrangement uses TRBV21-1 and TRBJ1-5; TRBD1, the D gene given by the table, was not confirmed from the DNA. TRBV21-1 counts as a pseudogene. CDR3 length equals 14 residues. The CDR3 DNA reads as TGTGCCAGCAGCCCCCGGCGGGCATTTCAGCCCCAGCATTTT. Translation: CASSPRRAFQPQHF.

In its sample, this clonotype was seen once. Being one base from a much bigger clone, this may be a read error. J is TRBJ2-7 and V is TRBV6-5; D unclear. Germline CDR1 is MNHEY and CDR2 is SVGAGI. CDR3 length: 14 residues. The CDR3 bases are TGTGCCAGCAGTTACTCGCTTCCACCCTACGGGCAGTACTTC. This translates into CASSYSLPPYGQYF.

As concerns this clonotype: A read error may explain this, as a much larger clone is one base away. This chain joins TRBV15 and TRBJ2-3; D may be TRBD1 or TRBD2 (5 bases each). Deletions cut 1 base from V and 2 bases from J, with 16 bases between. This CDR3 region has 17 residues. Germline V lookup: CDR1 LNHNV, CDR2 YYDKDF (reference sequence). CDR3 coding DNA: TGTGCCACCAGCAGAGCTGATGGGGGACCAGACACAGATACGCAGTATTTT. Amino acid sequence: CATSRADGGPDTDTQYF.

The J gene is TRBJ2-7, the V gene TRBV27; D uncertain. The CDR3 is 13 amino acids. V lost 5 bases and J 6 bases, leaving 14 bases between the germline ends. The germline gives CDR1 MNHEY, CDR2 SMNVEV (reference sequence). The CDR3 coding sequence is TGTGCCAGCAGTCCATCCGGCAAAGGCGAGCAGTACTTC. The encoded protein is CASSPSGKGEQYF.

The table lists this clonotype with many counts. The chain employs TRBV7-9 and TRBJ1-1; D call uncertain. The CDR3 has 13 amino acids. CDR1 and CDR2 (germline): SEHNR, FQNEAQ (reference sequence). The V end was cut by 6 bases, the J end by 4 bases, with 12 bases between. The CDR3 is CASREGGRTEAFF. The CDR3 bases are TGTGCCAGCAGAGAGGGCGGGCGCACTGAAGCTTTCTTT.

The chain has TRBV19 and TRBJ2-2; 8 nucleotides line up with TRBD1. CDR1 LNHDA and CDR2 SQIVND come from the germline V gene (reference sequence). J gave up 7 bases and V 7 bases, and 11 bases lay outside the gene matches. The CDR3 sequence is 15 residues long. The CDR3 sequence is CASMGGTRGHGELFF. CDR3 DNA: TGTGCCAGTATGGGTGGGACCAGGGGGCACGGGGAGCTGTTTTTT.

This clonotype was seen only a few times. The chain carries TRBV4-3 and TRBJ1-5; D uncertain. CDR1 is LGHNA, CDR2 YSLEER, per germline. The CDR3 is 13 amino acids. V was trimmed by 3 bases and J by 1 base, leaving 4 bases between them. CDR3 coding DNA: TGCGCCAGCAGCCACGGGAGCAATCAGCCCCAGCATTTT. Protein sequence: CASSHGSNQPQHF.

This clonotype has at least ten counts. The V gene is TRBV29-1, the J gene TRBJ2-5; the match to TRBD1 covers 9 bases. Germline CDR1 and CDR2: SQVTM and ANQGSEA. The CDR3 has 15 residues. The V gene end was trimmed by 0 bases and the J gene end by 5 bases; junction bases not matched to a gene: 7. The CDR3 loop is CSVEDWTGELETQYF. As DNA, the CDR3 is TGCAGCGTTGAAGATTGGACAGGGGAGTTGGAGACCCAGTACTTC.

This clonotype has just a few counts. CDR3 coding DNA: TGCGCCAGCAGCCAAGACCGGGCTAGCGGGAGCTACGAGCAGTACTTC. Protein sequence: CASSQDRASGSYEQYF. This chain links TRBV4-1 with TRBJ2-7; TRBD2 aligns across 10 bases. J was trimmed by 3 bases and V by 0 bases; bases with no gene match: 5. Looked up from germline, CDR1 is MGHRA and CDR2 is YSYEKL. The CDR3 runs to 16 residues.

This chain uses TRBV6-5 with TRBJ2-5; no definite D call. In germline, CDR1 is MNHEY, CDR2 SVGAGI. The CDR3 covers 15 residues. V was pared by 0 bases and J by 2 bases, with 10 bases between. Written as DNA, the CDR3 is TGTGCCAGCAGTTACTCGAACACAGTTCAAGAGACCCAGTACTTC. Translating it yields CASSYSNTVQETQYF.

The chain uses TRBV6-5 and TRBJ2-3; 8 bases map to TRBD2. Germline CDR1 is MNHEY and CDR2 is SVGAGI. The V segment lost 0 bases and the J segment 3 bases; nucleotides outside the gene matches: 5. This CDR3 is built from 16 residues. The CDR3 sequence is CASSYSRGRPTDTQYF. For the CDR3, the DNA is TGTGCCAGCAGTTACTCACGCGGGAGGCCGACAGATACGCAGTATTTT.

To note about this clonotype: Since a much larger clone is just one base distant, this may be a read error. The chain has TRBV5-1 and TRBJ2-3; the match to TRBD2 covers 9 bases. Per germline, CDR1 SGHRS and CDR2 YFSETQ. CDR3 length: 17 residues. The CDR3 spells CASSLDPSGTSTNTQYF. CDR3 bases: TGCGCCAGCAGCTTGGACCCTAGCGGGACTAGCACAAATACGCAGTATTTT. The whole variable domain, remainder taken from reference TRBV5-1 and TRBJ2-3, is KAGVTQTPRYLIKTRGQQVTLSCSPISGHRSVSWYQQTPGQGLQFLFEYFSETQRNKGNFPGRFSGRQFSNSRSEMNVSTLELGDSALYLCASSLDPSGTSTNTQYFGPGTRLTVL.

As to this clonotype: One end of the junction does not line up with germline, which may come from a read error. This chain connects TRBV12-5 to TRBJ1-6, with a possible D match to TRBD1 (5 bases). The CDR3 is made up of 10 amino acids. The germline V gene encodes CDR1 LGHNT and CDR2 FRNRAP. CDR3 DNA: TGTGCTACATATCAGAGTCCCACAGGATTT. Translated: CATYQSPTGF. Full variable domain (missing parts from reference TRBV12-5 and TRBJ1-6): DARVTQTPRHKVTEMGQEVTMRCQPILGHNTVFWYRQTMMQGLELLAYFRNRAPLDDSGMPKDRFSAEMPDATLATLKIQPSEPRDSAVYFCATYQSPTGFGNGTRLTVT.